This T cell receptor (beta chain) was observed in a study of T cells in Graves' hyperthyroidism and ophthalmopathy. Regions amplified from RNA transcripts were the TCR beta CDR3 regions. The HTBI primer set drove a first-round RT-PCR of the TCR CDR3. TCRdb passed the multiplex PCR reads through MiXCR, listing each CDR3 protein once. This table holds fewer than 900,000 distinct CDR3 sequences, roughly 17% found once. This clonotype was recorded many times. V lost 7 bases to trimming and J lost 0 bases, with 15 bases between them. The CDR3 spans 15 residues. Germline V lookup: CDR1 MDHEN, CDR2 SYDVKM. This receptor was taken from a man between 18 and 29 years old with Graves' hyperthyroidism. The chain carries TRBV28 and TRBJ1-1, with D hard to call. The sample consisted of blood. CDR3 sequence: CASTPGTAMNTEAFF. The CDR3 DNA sequence: TGTGCCAGCACCCCCGGCACAGCAATGAACACTGAAGCTTTCTTT. The full variable domain, with the rest looked up from reference TRBV28 and TRBJ1-1, is DVKVTQSSRYLVKRTGEKVFLECVQDMDHENMFWYRQDPGLGLRLIYFSYDVKMKEKGDIPEGYSVSREKKERFSLILESASTNQTSMYLCASTPGTAMNTEAFFGQGTRLTVV.